These 25 T cell receptor beta chains originate from one sample sequenced in a study of T cells in Graves' hyperthyroidism and ophthalmopathy. There were TCR beta CDR3 regions amplified from RNA transcripts. Initially, a first-round RT-PCR of the TCR CDR3 employed the HTBI primer set. Each CDR3 protein is one row after TCRdb ran MiXCR on the multiplex PCR reads. Seen here are hundreds of thousands of distinct CDR3 sequences, approximately 14% observed once, and the top ten hold 30% to 35%. What was sequenced was blood. The source of these receptors is a middle-aged woman with Graves' ophthalmopathy.

V gene TRBV19 combines with J gene TRBJ1-3; 8 positions agree with TRBD1. This CDR3 has 17 amino acids. V was pared by 3 bases and J by 0 bases, with 7 bases of the junction left unmatched. Germline V gene data show CDR1 as LNHDA and CDR2 as SQIVND (reference sequence). The CDR3 nucleotides read TGTGCCAGTAGTATCCGGGACAGGACCCGCTCTGGAAACACCATATATTTT. Encoded protein: CASSIRDRTRSGNTIYF.

The chain links TRBV4-1 to TRBJ2-7; 7 positions match TRBD2. Germline loops: CDR1 MGHRA, CDR2 YSYEKL. The CDR3 covers 15 residues. V shed 1 base and J 3 bases; nucleotides not matched to a gene: 6. DNA for the CDR3: TGCGCCAGCAGCCAAGTACCGCGGGGGAACTACGAGCAGTACTTC. Translating it yields CASSQVPRGNYEQYF.

This clonotype was detected many times. J is TRBJ2-1 and V is TRBV2, with D perhaps matching TRBD2 (6 bases). Germline lookup yields CDR1 SNHLY and CDR2 FYNNEI. V gave up 8 bases and J gave up 8 bases, with 19 bases separating them. The CDR3 extends over 14 amino acids. The CDR3 here is CASLGLPITDEQFF. In DNA form, the CDR3 reads TGTGCCAGCCTGGGACTGCCGATTACCGATGAGCAGTTCTTC.

The chain employs TRBV6-1 and TRBJ2-7; weak D call: TRBD1 (5 bases). Trimming stripped 6 bases from V and 3 bases from J, with 18 bases between. The CDR3 is 15 amino acids. Germline CDR1 is MNHNS and CDR2 is SASEGT. CDR3 in DNA: TGTGCCAGCAGGCCATCTGGGGCCCCACACTACGAGCAGTACTTC. This encodes CASRPSGAPHYEQYF.

This clonotype was counted only a few times. The rearrangement joins TRBV9 to TRBJ2-7; D is perhaps TRBD1 or TRBD2 (5 bases each). CDR3 length: 14 amino acids. Germline V gene lookup returns CDR1 SGDLS and CDR2 YYNGEE. Deletions cut 4 bases from V and 0 bases from J, with 11 bases between. In nucleotides, the CDR3 is TGTGCCAGCAGCCCTAGGGACGTCTCCTACGAGCAGTACTTC. Its protein product is CASSPRDVSYEQYF.

This clonotype has only a few counts. A read error may account for a junction end that differs from germline. The chain combines TRBV20-1 with TRBJ1-1; a weak D match, TRBD1 (6 bases). CDR1 and CDR2 (germline): DFQATT, SNEGSKA (reference sequence). This CDR3 is built from 13 residues. The DNA for the CDR3 is TGCAGTGCTCCGGGACAACTGAACACTGAAGCTTTGTTT. Encoded protein: CSAPGQLNTEALF.

There are many counts of this clonotype. The chain joins TRBV20-1 to TRBJ1-1; D not resolved. Trimming cost V 5 bases and J 0 bases, with 4 bases left between them. CDR3 length: 11 residues. The germline CDR1 and CDR2 sequences are DFQATT and SNEGSKA (reference sequence). Written as DNA, the CDR3 is TGCAGTGCTCAGATGAACACTGAAGCTTTCTTT. Protein sequence: CSAQMNTEAFF.

This sequence joins TRBV5-4 and TRBJ2-7; perhaps TRBD1 as D (6 bases). This CDR3 spans 14 amino acids. The V and J ends lost 6 bases and 1 base respectively, with 14 bases between them. Germline V gene sequence: CDR1 SGHNT, CDR2 YYREEE (reference sequence). The CDR3 DNA reads as TGTGCCAGCAACACACAGGGAGTTTCCTACGAGCAGTACTTC. Its translation: CASNTQGVSYEQYF.

This clonotype was recorded many times. The chain carries TRBV10-3 and TRBJ2-5; TRBD1 aligns across 12 bases. This CDR3 has 15 residues. CDR1 is ENHRY and CDR2 is SYGVKD in the germline V gene. Trimming took 10 bases from V and 4 from J; bases not matched to a gene: 10. The CDR3 DNA reads TGTGCCACCAAAACCGGGACAGGGGGCGTAGAGACCCAGTACTTC. This translates into CATKTGTGGVETQYF.

This clonotype was detected only a few times. This may arise from a read error, as a much more abundant clone is one base away. The chain uses TRBV15 and TRBJ2-7; TRBD1 is a possible D gene (6 bases). Germline V gene lookup returns CDR1 LNHNV and CDR2 YYDKDF (reference sequence). This CDR3 comprises 14 residues. The CDR3 coding sequence is TGTGCCACCTGCAGAGATCCGGACAGTCTTGAGCAGTACTTC. Translated, it gives CATCRDPDSLEQYF.

The genes are TRBV30 and TRBJ2-2, with 10 bases matching TRBD1. Germline V lookup: CDR1 GTSNPN, CDR2 SVGIG (reference sequence). The CDR3 extends over 14 amino acids. Trimming at V came to 3 bases and at J to 2 bases, leaving 0 bases not matched to a gene. CDR3 bases: TGTGCCTGGAGGACAGGGGGCAACACCGGGGAGCTGTTTTTT. The encoded protein is CAWRTGGNTGELFF.

This clonotype was found many times. This sequence joins TRBV6-1 and TRBJ1-6; 9 nucleotides line up with TRBD1. The CDR3 sequence is 16 residues long. Germline values: CDR1 MNHNS, CDR2 SASEGT. J lost 7 bases, V lost 0 bases, and 4 bases had no gene match. The CDR3 loop reads CASSEAGTGYNSPLHF. The CDR3 nucleotides are TGTGCCAGCAGTGAAGCGGGGACAGGGTACAATTCACCCCTCCACTTT.

This clonotype appeared many times. The V gene is TRBV2, the J gene TRBJ2-3, with 7 bases identical to TRBD1. The V gene end was trimmed by 6 bases and the J gene end by 6 bases; junction bases not matched to a gene: 12. The length of the CDR3 is 15 residues. From germline, CDR1 is SNHLY and CDR2 FYNNEI. The DNA of the CDR3 is TGTGCCAGCAGAAGGGGTGAGGGGGCGAGGGATACGCAGTATTTT. Translation gives CASRRGEGARDTQYF.

This clonotype was observed a few times. The chain links TRBV6-1 to TRBJ2-5; TRBD1 is a possible D gene (6 bases). This CDR3 is 14 amino acids long. V lost 5 bases, J lost 4 bases, and 14 bases lay in between. Looked up from germline, CDR1 is MNHNS and CDR2 is SASEGT. In DNA form, the CDR3 reads TGTGCCAGCAGTAAACAGGGAGTGGGAGAGACCCAGTACTTC. Protein product: CASSKQGVGETQYF.

The CDR3 bases are TGTGCCAGCAGCAGGACTAGCGGGAGTCCAGATACGCAGTATTTT. Protein product: CASSRTSGSPDTQYF. V and J are TRBV5-5 and TRBJ2-3; 13 nucleotides align to TRBD2. This CDR3 comprises 15 residues. Germline CDR1 reads SGHKS; CDR2 reads YYEKEE (reference sequence). Trimming removed 4 bases from V and 4 bases from J; junction bases left unmatched: 3. Using reference TRBV5-5 and TRBJ2-3 for the parts outside the CDR3, the full variable domain is DAGVTQSPTHLIKTRGQQVTLRCSPISGHKSVSWYQQVLGQGPQFIFQYYEKEERGRGNFPDRFSARQFPNYSSELNVNALLLGDSALYLCASSRTSGSPDTQYFGPGTRLTVL.

V is TRBV5-6 and J is TRBJ2-7; no reliable D call. This CDR3 has 15 amino acids. Germline values: CDR1 SGHDT, CDR2 YYEEEE. Trimming left V 4 bases short and J 3 bases short, with 17 bases between. CDR3 DNA sequence: TGTGCCAGCAGCACGACTGTCCTCAATTTCTACGAGCAGTACTTC. Protein: CASSTTVLNFYEQYF.

This clonotype was seen ten or more times. The chain carries TRBV6-1 and TRBJ2-2; 7 bases align to TRBD1. CDR3 length: 16 amino acids. The germline gives CDR1 MNHNS, CDR2 SASEGT. Trimming removed 7 bases from V and 0 bases from J; junction bases left unmatched: 8. DNA of the CDR3: TGTGCCAGCATCTCGACCGGGACAGCGAACACCGGGGAGCTGTTTTTT. This sequence encodes CASISTGTANTGELFF.

This rearrangement joins TRBV7-9 to TRBJ2-1, with D possibly TRBD1 on 6 matching bases. The CDR3 runs 16 residues. Trimming took off 2 bases at V and 9 bases at J, with 20 bases between the two ends. The germline V gene has CDR1 SEHNR and CDR2 FQNEAQ (reference sequence). The CDR3 coding sequence is TGTGCCAGCAGCTTAACTAGGGGGAAGCATTTCGGTGAGCAGTTCTTC. Its translation: CASSLTRGKHFGEQFF. Full variable domain (missing parts from reference TRBV7-9 and TRBJ2-1): DTGVSQNPRHKITKRGQNVTFRCDPISEHNRLYWYRQTLGQGPEFLTYFQNEAQLEKSRLLSDRFSAERPKGSFSTLEIQRTEQGDSAMYLCASSLTRGKHFGEQFFGPGTRLTVL.

This clonotype was counted at least ten times. The rearrangement links TRBV2 to TRBJ2-3, with 9 bases fitting TRBD1. The length of the CDR3 is 14 residues. V dropped 5 bases and J dropped 6; count of bases not matched to a gene: 6. The V gene's germline CDR1 is SNHLY and CDR2 FYNNEI. The DNA of the CDR3 is TGTGCCAGCAGTCGACAGGGGGAGGTGGATACGCAGTATTTT. Translating gives CASSRQGEVDTQYF.

This clonotype was counted many times. V and J are TRBV7-9 and TRBJ1-1; D not certain. The CDR3 contains 13 residues. The V gene's germline CDR1 is SEHNR and CDR2 FQNEAQ (reference sequence). V was cut by 2 bases and J by 6 bases, with 10 bases left in between. The CDR3 is CASSLKGDPEAFF. Here the CDR3 DNA reads TGTGCCAGCAGCTTAAAGGGCGACCCTGAAGCTTTCTTT.

The chain employs TRBV4-1 and TRBJ2-7; weak D call: TRBD2 (6 bases). CDR3 length: 13 residues. V dropped 1 base and J dropped 6 bases, with 10 bases sitting between them. Germline loops: CDR1 MGHRA, CDR2 YSYEKL. CDR3 in amino acids: CASSQVTGSEQYF. In nucleotides, the CDR3 is TGCGCCAGCAGCCAAGTCACCGGGAGCGAGCAGTACTTC.

This clonotype showed up just a few times. The rearrangement uses TRBV14 and TRBJ2-3; TRBD1 is a possible D gene (6 bases). The CDR3 length is 17 residues. The V gene lost 4 bases and the J gene lost 5 bases, with 22 bases spanning the gap. From germline, CDR1 is SGHDN and CDR2 FVKESK. CDR3 region: CASSRPNPRVGGDTQYF. CDR3 DNA: TGTGCCAGCAGCCGACCCAACCCTAGGGTAGGGGGAGATACGCAGTATTTT.

This clonotype was detected once. The chain combines TRBV4-1 with TRBJ2-7; a weak D match, TRBD2 (5 bases). The V end was cut by 4 bases, the J end by 5 bases, with 27 bases between. CDR1 and CDR2 from the germline V gene are MGHRA and YSYEKL. The CDR3 is 18 amino acids. The CDR3 here is CASSRAPRLRTGADEQYF. Written as DNA, the CDR3 is TGCGCCAGCAGCCGAGCCCCGAGGCTACGGACTGGAGCCGACGAGCAGTACTTC.

This chain links TRBV3-1 with TRBJ2-3; 11 positions match TRBD1. The CDR3 is made up of 20 amino acids. The V and J ends lost 0 bases and 1 base, in that order; junction bases with no gene match: 12. Germline CDR1 reads LGHDT; CDR2 reads YNNKEL (reference sequence). The CDR3 here is CASSQEEIGDRGTGTDTQYF. The CDR3 nucleotides are TGTGCCAGCAGCCAAGAAGAGATAGGGGACAGGGGGACTGGCACAGATACGCAGTATTTT.

This clonotype occurred many times. The gene calls are TRBV6-1 and TRBJ2-3; tentative D call: TRBD1 (6 bases). Germline V gene data show CDR1 as MNHNS and CDR2 as SASEGT. The V gene lost 7 bases and the J gene lost 3 bases, with 20 bases spanning the gap. The CDR3 spans 16 residues. CDR3 protein: CASKGPGTRETDTQYF. The CDR3 DNA reads as TGTGCCAGCAAGGGCCCCGGGACACGCGAAACAGATACGCAGTATTTT.